The sequence of this T cell receptor beta chain was determined in a study of blood T cell repertoires in COVID-19. TCRdb's copy holds only in-frame clones and misses some; the assay was immunoSEQ multiplex PCR. Among a few hundred thousand clones, about nine tenths were seen once, and the ten largest hold about 2.2%. The CDR3 is made up of 14 amino acids. Germline CDR1 reads KGHSH; CDR2 reads LQKENI. With 4 bases clipped from V and 2 bases from J, the junction kept 3 bases outside the gene matches. The sequenced sample was peripheral blood. The sequence came from a man between 25 and 39 years old who had recovered from COVID-19. The chain carries TRBV18 and TRBJ2-7; TRBD1 aligns across 9 bases. CDR3 in amino acids: CASSRRDRAYEQYF. CDR3 nucleotides: TGTGCCAGCTCACGCCGGGACAGGGCCTACGAGCAGTACTTC.